These T cell receptor beta chains were read from a single sample in a study of shared clonotypes between healthy human individuals. The protocol was immunoSEQ multiplex PCR, while the TCRdb copy is restricted to in-frame clones and leaves out a portion. Of over 100,000 clones listed, 55% to 70% were seen once; the top ten hold about 22%. Sequencing used memory CD8+ T cells sorted from blood. All receptors come from a woman in her thirties in good health. Each CDR3 is given with its conserved first and last residue. A D gene is named only where the DNA matches it firmly. Not all rows give a size; the values are once, few, many and, for expanded clones, a class.

clone_size: many; j_call: TRBJ2-3; v_call: TRBV6-1; d_call: NA; cdr3_nt: TGTGCCAGCTGCTCAGCGCCCAGCACAGATACGCAGTATTTT; cdr3_aa: CASCSAPSTDTQYF
clone_size: few; j_call: TRBJ2-5; v_call: TRBV2; d_call: TRBD2; cdr3_nt: TGTGCCAGCAGTGTTGAGGGGGGACTAGCGGGACCCATTCAAGAGACCCAGTACTTC; cdr3_aa: CASSVEGGLAGPIQETQYF
clone_size: NA; j_call: TRBJ2-3; v_call: TRBV7-9; d_call: NA; cdr3_nt: TGTGCCAGCAGCCTCTTTCAGAAACCGGCTAGCGCAGATACGCAGTATTTT; cdr3_aa: CASSLFQKPASADTQYF
clone_size: NA; j_call: TRBJ1-1; v_call: TRBV28; d_call: NA; cdr3_nt: TGTGCCAGCAGGCTGTTCACGCTTAACACTGAAGCTTTCTTT; cdr3_aa: CASRLFTLNTEAFF
clone_size: NA; j_call: TRBJ2-7; v_call: TRBV27; d_call: NA; cdr3_nt: TGTGCCAGCAAGGGGGTGGGATCCTACGAGCAGTACTTC; cdr3_aa: CASKGVGSYEQYF
clone_size: NA; j_call: TRBJ1-4; v_call: TRBV10-2; d_call: NA; cdr3_nt: TGCGCCAGCAGTGATGGCAGGGGTAATGAAAAACTGTTTTTT; cdr3_aa: CASSDGRGNEKLFF
clone_size: NA; j_call: TRBJ2-2; v_call: TRBV6-5; d_call: TRBD1; cdr3_nt: TGTGCCAGCAGCTCCGGGACAGTTCTTACCGGGGAGCTGTTTTTT; cdr3_aa: CASSSGTVLTGELFF
clone_size: NA; j_call: TRBJ1-1; v_call: TRBV7-3; d_call: TRBD1; cdr3_nt: TGTGCCAGCAGTTCAGGACCTTACAGGGGGGGCACTGAAGCTTTCTTT; cdr3_aa: CASSSGPYRGGTEAFF
clone_size: NA; j_call: TRBJ2-2; v_call: TRBV18; d_call: NA; cdr3_nt: TGTGCCAGCTCACCGGAGAGGGCCACTCGGGCGGAGCTGTTTTTT; cdr3_aa: CASSPERATRAELFF
clone_size: NA; j_call: TRBJ2-3; v_call: TRBV7-9; d_call: TRBD2; cdr3_nt: TGTGCCAGCAGCTCCGGGACTAGCGGGCCGACAGATACGCAGTATTTT; cdr3_aa: CASSSGTSGPTDTQYF
clone_size: NA; j_call: TRBJ1-1; v_call: TRBV4-2; d_call: NA; cdr3_nt: TGTGCCAGCAGCGGGCGGGACGCTGAGAACACTGAAGCTTTCTTT; cdr3_aa: CASSGRDAENTEAFF
clone_size: NA; j_call: TRBJ1-4; v_call: TRBV27; d_call: NA; cdr3_nt: TGTGCCAGCAGTCCCCGACAGGCCCCGAATGAAAAACTGTTTTTT; cdr3_aa: CASSPRQAPNEKLFF
clone_size: NA; j_call: TRBJ1-1; v_call: TRBV5-6; d_call: TRBD1; cdr3_nt: TGTGCCAGCAGCCCGGGACAGGGGATGACGGAAGCTTTCTTT; cdr3_aa: CASSPGQGMTEAFF
clone_size: once; j_call: TRBJ2-5; v_call: TRBV9; d_call: NA; cdr3_nt: TGTGCCAGCAGCGTTATGGAAGTAGGGACCCAGTACTTC; cdr3_aa: CASSVMEVGTQYF
clone_size: few; j_call: TRBJ2-6; v_call: TRBV6-4; d_call: NA; cdr3_nt: TGTGCCAGCAGCCCTAGGGGGGACGTCTCTGGGGCCAACGTCCTGACTTTC; cdr3_aa: CASSPRGDVSGANVLTF
clone_size: NA; j_call: TRBJ2-7; v_call: TRBV27; d_call: NA; cdr3_nt: TGTGCCACAGGGAGGACCACCCCCGACGAGCAGTACTTC; cdr3_aa: CATGRTTPDEQYF
clone_size: NA; j_call: TRBJ2-7; v_call: TRBV7-3; d_call: NA; cdr3_nt: TGTGCCAGCCAAGGGACTGTAACCTACGAGCAGTACTTC; cdr3_aa: CASQGTVTYEQYF
clone_size: few; j_call: TRBJ1-6; v_call: TRBV7-8; d_call: NA; cdr3_nt: TGTGCCAGCAGCTTAACGGTTGTGATATCCTATAATTCACCCCTCCACTTT; cdr3_aa: CASSLTVVISYNSPLHF
clone_size: NA; j_call: TRBJ2-3; v_call: TRBV28; d_call: TRBD2; cdr3_nt: TGTGCCAGCAGTCCTAGCGCCGGGAGGGCCACAGATACGCAGTATTTT; cdr3_aa: CASSPSAGRATDTQYF
clone_size: NA; j_call: TRBJ2-3; v_call: TRBV9; d_call: NA; cdr3_nt: TGTGCCAGCAGCCTCGCCGGGGGTAGCGATACGCAGTATTTT; cdr3_aa: CASSLAGGSDTQYF
clone_size: NA; j_call: TRBJ2-1; v_call: TRBV19; d_call: NA; cdr3_nt: TGTGCCAGTAGTCCCGGGACATTCTACAATGAGCAGTTCTTC; cdr3_aa: CASSPGTFYNEQFF
clone_size: NA; j_call: TRBJ2-5; v_call: TRBV28; d_call: NA; cdr3_nt: TGTGCCAGCCAGACCCCGACATACTTTCAAGAGACCCAGTACTTC; cdr3_aa: CASQTPTYFQETQYF
clone_size: NA; j_call: TRBJ1-6; v_call: TRBV21-1; d_call: NA; cdr3_nt: TGTGCCAGCAGCATAGAACCTGGGCCCCCCAGGTCACCCCTCCACTTT; cdr3_aa: CASSIEPGPPRSPLHF
clone_size: NA; j_call: TRBJ2-1; v_call: TRBV27; d_call: TRBD1; cdr3_nt: TGTGCCAGCAGTAAAGGGACAGGAGGCAATGAGCAGTTCTTC; cdr3_aa: CASSKGTGGNEQFF
clone_size: NA; j_call: TRBJ2-5; v_call: TRBV2; d_call: NA; cdr3_nt: TGTGCCAGCAGTGGGTTAGCGGCCCCCGCGACCCAGTACTTC; cdr3_aa: CASSGLAAPATQYF
clone_size: many; j_call: TRBJ2-1; v_call: TRBV4-2; d_call: NA; cdr3_nt: TGTGCCAGCAGCCAAGGTTTCAGCGGGCTGGTGGATCCCCACTCCTACAATGAGCAGTTCTTC; cdr3_aa: CASSQGFSGLVDPHSYNEQFF
clone_size: NA; j_call: TRBJ2-5; v_call: TRBV11-3; d_call: NA; cdr3_nt: TGTGCCAGCAGCTTAGGTAACAGGAAATCCCAAGAGACCCAGTACTTC; cdr3_aa: CASSLGNRKSQETQYF
clone_size: NA; j_call: TRBJ2-4; v_call: TRBV27; d_call: NA; cdr3_nt: TGTGCCAGCAGTTCGGTAGTTGACACAAACATTCAGTACTTC; cdr3_aa: CASSSVVDTNIQYF
clone_size: NA; j_call: TRBJ2-5; v_call: TRBV7-7; d_call: TRBD1; cdr3_nt: TGTGCCAGCAGCTCATCACAGGGGGCCCGGGAGACCCAGTACTTC; cdr3_aa: CASSSSQGARETQYF
clone_size: few; j_call: TRBJ2-7; v_call: TRBV27; d_call: TRBD1; cdr3_nt: TGTGCCAGCAGTCCACCAGACAGGGTCCACGAGCAGTACTTC; cdr3_aa: CASSPPDRVHEQYF
clone_size: NA; j_call: TRBJ2-5; v_call: TRBV25-1; d_call: NA; cdr3_nt: TGTGCCAGCAGTCCCAGGGCGCCAGCTGAAGGGACCCAGTACTTC; cdr3_aa: CASSPRAPAEGTQYF
clone_size: NA; j_call: TRBJ1-5; v_call: TRBV28; d_call: NA; cdr3_nt: TGTGCCAGCAGTCCCCGACTGGCCGGGGGGCGATTTTTTTTTGGCCAGCATCAGCCCCAGCATTTT; cdr3_aa: CASSPRLAGGRFFFGQHQPQHF
clone_size: many; j_call: TRBJ2-7; v_call: TRBV19; d_call: TRBD1; cdr3_nt: TGTGCCAGTAGTGCCCAGGTGACAGGGAACGAGCAGTACTTC; cdr3_aa: CASSAQVTGNEQYF
clone_size: NA; j_call: TRBJ2-5; v_call: TRBV5-4; d_call: NA; cdr3_nt: TGTGCCAGCAGCGGTGGGCTAAAGGAGACCCAGTACTTC; cdr3_aa: CASSGGLKETQYF
clone_size: NA; j_call: TRBJ2-3; v_call: TRBV6-5; d_call: NA; cdr3_nt: TGTGCCAGCAGTTACTATGGCAGGGGAGGGACAGATACGCAGTATTTT; cdr3_aa: CASSYYGRGGTDTQYF
clone_size: once; j_call: TRBJ1-2; v_call: TRBV19; d_call: NA; cdr3_nt: TGTGCCAGTAGTGCCGACCGACATTGGGATGGCTACACCTTC; cdr3_aa: CASSADRHWDGYTF
clone_size: many; j_call: TRBJ2-1; v_call: TRBV27; d_call: TRBD2; cdr3_nt: TGTGCCAGCAGTTTTGGGACTAGCGGGAGTGGGGACAATGAGCAGTTCTTC; cdr3_aa: CASSFGTSGSGDNEQFF
clone_size: NA; j_call: TRBJ2-4; v_call: TRBV28; d_call: TRBD1; cdr3_nt: TGTGCCAGCAACGCAGGGGGCTCCCTGTGGGACATTCAGTACTTC; cdr3_aa: CASNAGGSLWDIQYF
clone_size: NA; j_call: TRBJ2-7; v_call: TRBV7-8; d_call: NA; cdr3_nt: TGTGCCAGCAGCTTATATGGGGACAACCACTACGAGCAGTACTTC; cdr3_aa: CASSLYGDNHYEQYF
clone_size: few; j_call: TRBJ2-7; v_call: TRBV18; d_call: TRBD1; cdr3_nt: TGTGCCAGCTCACCCTTAGACAGGGGTGAGCAGTACTTC; cdr3_aa: CASSPLDRGEQYF
clone_size: NA; j_call: TRBJ1-4; v_call: TRBV10-3; d_call: NA; cdr3_nt: TGTGCCATCAGTGAGCCTGGGAATAATGAAAAACTGTTTTTT; cdr3_aa: CAISEPGNNEKLFF
clone_size: NA; j_call: TRBJ2-3; v_call: TRBV7-9; d_call: NA; cdr3_nt: TGTGCCAGCAGCTCCACTCTGCCCCCAGATACGCAGTATTTT; cdr3_aa: CASSSTLPPDTQYF
clone_size: NA; j_call: TRBJ2-5; v_call: TRBV5-1; d_call: NA; cdr3_nt: TGCGCCAGCAGCTTGGAAGGTGGGGCAAGGACCCAGTACTTC; cdr3_aa: CASSLEGGARTQYF
clone_size: NA; j_call: TRBJ2-1; v_call: TRBV15; d_call: NA; cdr3_nt: TGTGCCACCGCGGGTACGGGAGTGCCCTACAATGAGCAGTTCTTC; cdr3_aa: CATAGTGVPYNEQFF
clone_size: NA; j_call: TRBJ1-2; v_call: TRBV19; d_call: NA; cdr3_nt: TGTGCCAGTAGAGACTTTGACAGAGACTATGGCTACACCTTC; cdr3_aa: CASRDFDRDYGYTF
clone_size: few; j_call: TRBJ1-2; v_call: TRBV2; d_call: NA; cdr3_nt: TGTGCCAGCAGTGATCGGGGCAGGGCCAATGGCTACACCTTC; cdr3_aa: CASSDRGRANGYTF
clone_size: NA; j_call: TRBJ1-2; v_call: TRBV16; d_call: NA; cdr3_nt: TGTGCCAGCAGCCAGACAGGCTATGGCTACACCTTC; cdr3_aa: CASSQTGYGYTF
clone_size: NA; j_call: TRBJ2-7; v_call: TRBV20-1; d_call: NA; cdr3_nt: TGCAGTGTAGCATACGAGCAGTACTTC; cdr3_aa: CSVAYEQYF
clone_size: NA; j_call: TRBJ2-7; v_call: TRBV18; d_call: TRBD1; cdr3_nt: TGTGCCAGCTCACCAGACAGGGACGAGCAGTACTTC; cdr3_aa: CASSPDRDEQYF
clone_size: NA; j_call: TRBJ2-3; v_call: TRBV7-3; d_call: NA; cdr3_nt: TGTGCCAGCAGCCCACGTGAGAGAATTAGCACAGATACGCAGTATTTT; cdr3_aa: CASSPRERISTDTQYF
clone_size: NA; j_call: TRBJ2-2; v_call: TRBV6-4; d_call: NA; cdr3_nt: TGTGCCAGCAGTTCCTACCCTTCGCGGGAGAACACCGGGGAGCTGTTTTTT; cdr3_aa: CASSSYPSRENTGELFF
clone_size: NA; j_call: TRBJ2-7; v_call: TRBV19; d_call: TRBD1; cdr3_nt: TGTGCCAGTAGCAGGACAGGGCTTGGGTACGAGCAGTACTTC; cdr3_aa: CASSRTGLGYEQYF
clone_size: NA; j_call: TRBJ1-1; v_call: TRBV11-2; d_call: NA; cdr3_nt: TGTGCCAGCAGCCCACAGGTTGGCACTGAAGCTTTCTTT; cdr3_aa: CASSPQVGTEAFF
clone_size: NA; j_call: TRBJ2-7; v_call: TRBV5-1; d_call: NA; cdr3_nt: TGCGCCAGCAGCTTGTGGTTCTTAGGTGAGCAGTACTTC; cdr3_aa: CASSLWFLGEQYF
clone_size: NA; j_call: TRBJ1-2; v_call: TRBV19; d_call: NA; cdr3_nt: TGTGCCAGTAGTATATCGGGGGCTACCCACTATGGCTACACCTTC; cdr3_aa: CASSISGATHYGYTF